This TCR beta chain is drawn from a study of naive and memory T cell subsets. Separate alpha and beta amplification began at the second PCR step. At least ten counts were recorded for this clonotype. What it binds is not known. The length of the CDR3 is 15 residues. Trimming removed 6 bases at V and 1 base at J, with 15 bases between. The V gene's germline CDR1 is SGHVS and CDR2 FNYEAQ. Two oligonucleotides, mixed equimolar, formed the beta constant-region primer covering TRBC1 and TRBC2. The ligated cDNA underwent four PCR rounds using SP2 and nested alpha and beta constant-region primers. TCRdb reprocessed the UMI-ligation and nested PCR reads with MiXCR, giving one entry per CDR3 protein. The repertoire consists of under 150,000 distinct CDR3 sequences, with approximately 21% occurring once and the leading ten covering about 0.57%. Study-wide points: A few larger clonotypes appeared in naive repertoires, especially CD8, possibly memory cells re-expressing CD45RA. In CD4 and CD8 cells, diversity dropped from naive through EMRA.

The receptor was isolated from a human donor in good health. The chain uses TRBV7-6 and TRBJ1-1; D gene ambiguous. Sequencing was performed on naive CD8+ T cells from blood. CDR3 residues: CASRPEAVGNTEAFF. In DNA, the CDR3 is TGTGCCAGCAGACCCGAGGCGGTCGGGAACACTGAAGCTTTCTTT.